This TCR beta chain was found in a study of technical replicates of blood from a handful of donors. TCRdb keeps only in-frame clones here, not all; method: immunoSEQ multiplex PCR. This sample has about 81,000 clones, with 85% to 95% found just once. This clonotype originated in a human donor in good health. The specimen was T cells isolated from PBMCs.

The DNA for the CDR3 is TGTGCCAGCTTTCTGGGACAGGCCCCCGGGGAGCTGTTTTTT. Residues: CASFLGQAPGELFF. The chain combines TRBV2 with TRBJ2-2; 8 bases match TRBD1. The CDR3 covers 14 residues. Trimming at V came to 8 bases and at J to 6 bases, leaving 8 bases not matched to a gene. Germline CDR1 and CDR2: SNHLY and FYNNEI.